This TCR beta chain was documented in a study of T cell responses to AZD1222 COVID-19 vaccine. General observations from the study: The reported proportion of spike-specific TCRs targeting unmutated variant regions was nearly half.

Trimming removed 1 base from V and 0 bases from J, with 15 bases in between. This CDR3 comprises 18 residues. The germline CDR1 and CDR2 sequences are LGHNA and YSLEER. Comment on this clone: Its antigen is unidentified.

Assay used: immunoSEQ multiplex PCR; TCRdb lists only in-frame clones, some missing. The profile shows 130,000 or so clones, roughly nine tenths of them singletons. The chain uses TRBV4-3 and TRBJ2-2; D unclear. This sequence was found in an adult in good health. Sample: peripheral blood, taken on day 0 of AZD1222 vaccination. CDR3 sequence reads: CASSQANVAGTNTGELFF. The DNA of the CDR3 is TGCGCCAGCAGCCAAGCGAACGTAGCAGGCACGAACACCGGGGAGCTGTTTTTT.